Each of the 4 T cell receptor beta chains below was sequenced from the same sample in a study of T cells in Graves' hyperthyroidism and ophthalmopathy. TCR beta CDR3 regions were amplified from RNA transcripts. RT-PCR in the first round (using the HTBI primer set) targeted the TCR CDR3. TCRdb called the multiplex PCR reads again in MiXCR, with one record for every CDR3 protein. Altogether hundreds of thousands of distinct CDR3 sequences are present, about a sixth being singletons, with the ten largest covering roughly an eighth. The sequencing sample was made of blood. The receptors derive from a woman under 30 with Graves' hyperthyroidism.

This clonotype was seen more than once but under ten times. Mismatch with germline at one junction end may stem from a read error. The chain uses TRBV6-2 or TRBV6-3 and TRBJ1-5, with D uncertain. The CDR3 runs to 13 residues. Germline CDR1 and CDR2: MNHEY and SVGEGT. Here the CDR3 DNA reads TGTGCCAGCAGCGACTATAGCAGTCAGCCCCAGCATTTT. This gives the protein CASSDYSSQPQHF.

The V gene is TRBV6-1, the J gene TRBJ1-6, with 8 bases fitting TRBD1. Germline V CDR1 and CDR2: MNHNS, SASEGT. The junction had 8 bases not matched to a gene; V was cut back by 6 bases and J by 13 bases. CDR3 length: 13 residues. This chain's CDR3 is CASSPRGLRPLHF. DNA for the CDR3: TGTGCCAGCAGCCCCAGGGGGCTGCGTCCCCTCCACTTT.

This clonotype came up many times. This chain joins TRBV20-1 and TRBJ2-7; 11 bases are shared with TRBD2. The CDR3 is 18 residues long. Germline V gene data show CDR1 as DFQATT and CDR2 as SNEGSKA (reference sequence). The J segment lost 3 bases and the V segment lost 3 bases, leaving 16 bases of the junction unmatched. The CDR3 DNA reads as TGCAGTGCTAGGAGTACCCCGGCTCCCGGGACTAGCGGCTACGAGCAGTACTTC. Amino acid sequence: CSARSTPAPGTSGYEQYF.

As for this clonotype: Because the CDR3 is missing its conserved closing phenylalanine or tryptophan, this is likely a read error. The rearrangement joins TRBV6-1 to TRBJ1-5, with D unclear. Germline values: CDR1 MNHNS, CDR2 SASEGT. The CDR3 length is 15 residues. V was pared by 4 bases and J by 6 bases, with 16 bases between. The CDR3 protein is CASSVVLLAGQPQHL. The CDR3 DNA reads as TGTGCCAGCAGTGTCGTATTACTAGCTGGTCAGCCCCAGCATCTT.